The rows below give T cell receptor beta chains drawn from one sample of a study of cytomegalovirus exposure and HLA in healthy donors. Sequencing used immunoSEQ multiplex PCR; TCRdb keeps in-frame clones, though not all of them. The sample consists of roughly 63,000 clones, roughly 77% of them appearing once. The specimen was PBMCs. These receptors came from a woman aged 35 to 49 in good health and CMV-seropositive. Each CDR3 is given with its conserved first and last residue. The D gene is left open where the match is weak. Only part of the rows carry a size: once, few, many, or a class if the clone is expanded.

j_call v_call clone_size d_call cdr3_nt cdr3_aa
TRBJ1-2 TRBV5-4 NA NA TGTGCCAGCAGCTTGGGGCCCCTCAACTATGGCTACACCTTC CASSLGPLNYGYTF
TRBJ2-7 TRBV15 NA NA TGTGCCACCAGCGGAGGACCAGGGTACGAGCAGTACTTC CATSGGPGYEQYF
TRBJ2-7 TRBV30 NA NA TGTGCCGCCGGGAGCTCCTACGAGCAGTACTTC CAAGSSYEQYF
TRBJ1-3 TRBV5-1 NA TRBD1 TGCGCCAGCAGTTCCACGACAGGGGGGTTGAGTGGAAACACCATATATTTT CASSSTTGGLSGNTIYF
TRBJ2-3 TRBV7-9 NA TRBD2 TGTTCCAGCAGCTTAGTGGGTCTAGCGGCAGATACGCAGTATTTT CSSSLVGLAADTQYF
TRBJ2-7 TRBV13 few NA TGTGCCAGCAGCTCCTCTTACGAGCAGTACTTC CASSSSYEQYF
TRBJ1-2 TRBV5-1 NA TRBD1 TGCGCCAGCAGCTCAGAGACAGGGAGTCATGGCTACACCTTC CASSSETGSHGYTF
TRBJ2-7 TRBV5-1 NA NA TGCGCCAGCAGCGCACCGGGACTCGCTAGCTCCTACGAGCAGTACTTC CASSAPGLASSYEQYF
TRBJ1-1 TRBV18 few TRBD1 TGTGCCAGCTCCCAAGGGACAGGGGTCACCGGGGCTGAAGCTTTCTTT CASSQGTGVTGAEAFF
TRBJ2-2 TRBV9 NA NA TGTGCCAGCAGCGTAGGTCAGATGGGGGCAACCGGGGAGCTGTTTTTT CASSVGQMGATGELFF
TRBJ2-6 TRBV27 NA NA TGTGCCAGCAGCAGGGGAACGGCTGGGGCCAACGTCCTGACTTTC CASSRGTAGANVLTF
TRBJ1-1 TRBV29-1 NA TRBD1 TGCAGCGCCCAACAGGGGGGGAACACTGAAGCTTTCTTT CSAQQGGNTEAFF
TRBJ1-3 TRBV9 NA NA TGTGCCAGCAGCGCCTCTCTGGGGGCTCCTGGAAACACCATATATTTT CASSASLGAPGNTIYF
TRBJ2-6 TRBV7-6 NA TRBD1 TGTGCCAGCAGCCCCCAGACAGGGGTCCCCTCTGGGGCCAACGTCCTGACTTTC CASSPQTGVPSGANVLTF
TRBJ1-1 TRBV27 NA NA TGTGCCAGCAGACCCGGTACGGGCAGGGGAATGAGGAACACTGAAGCTTTCTTT CASRPGTGRGMRNTEAFF
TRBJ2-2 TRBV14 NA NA TGTGCCAGCAGCCAAACCCGCACCGGCACCGGGGAGCTGTTTTTT CASSQTRTGTGELFF
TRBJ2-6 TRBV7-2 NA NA TGTGCCAGCAGCGCTGACGCAGGGCACTCTGGGGCCAACGTCCTGACTTTC CASSADAGHSGANVLTF
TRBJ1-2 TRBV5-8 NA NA TGTGCCAGCAGCTTGCGGGGGTCTGGGGATGGCTACACCTTC CASSLRGSGDGYTF
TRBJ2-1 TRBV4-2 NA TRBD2 TGTGCCAGCAGCCAAGAGGGTCGAGCGGGGCCTTACAATGAGCAGTTCTTC CASSQEGRAGPYNEQFF
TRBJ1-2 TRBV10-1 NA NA TGCGCCAGCAGTGAGAACGTCGGCTATGGCTACACCTTC CASSENVGYGYTF
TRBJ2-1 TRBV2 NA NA TGTGCCAGCAGTAAGAGCCCCGGGGAAAACAATGAGCAGTTCTTC CASSKSPGENNEQFF
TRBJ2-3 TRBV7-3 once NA TGTGCCAGCAGCCCCCCAGGGGTAGCAGATACGCAGTATTTT CASSPPGVADTQYF
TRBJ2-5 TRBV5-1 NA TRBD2 TGCGCCAGCAGCTTGGCCAGGAGCGGGGGGGCGGCGACCCAGTACTTC CASSLARSGGAATQYF
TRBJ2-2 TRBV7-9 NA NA TGTGCCAGCAGCCCGGGGGAAGCCGGGGAGCTGTTTTTT CASSPGEAGELFF
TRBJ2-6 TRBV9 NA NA TGTGCCAGCAGCGTAGATCAGGTCCTCAACGTCCTGACTTTC CASSVDQVLNVLTF
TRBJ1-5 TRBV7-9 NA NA TGTGCCAGCAGCCCGGGCGGGGAACAGCCCCAGCATTTT CASSPGGEQPQHF
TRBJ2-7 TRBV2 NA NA TGTGCCAGCAGCCCCGGGACACCCTCCTACGAGCAGTACTTC CASSPGTPSYEQYF
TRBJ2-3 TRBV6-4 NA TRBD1 TGTGCCAGCAGTGAGGGACAGGGGGCAGATACGCAGTATTTT CASSEGQGADTQYF